This TCR beta chain was sequenced during a study of blood T cell repertoires in COVID-19. The germline V gene has CDR1 SGHTA and CDR2 FQGNSA. V lost 0 bases and J 8 bases, leaving 19 bases between the germline ends. The length of the CDR3 is 16 residues. Assay: immunoSEQ multiplex PCR; the TCRdb copy retains only in-frame clones and omits some. Altogether about 98,000 clones are present, more than 60% being singletons, with the ten largest covering approximately 24%. Specimen: peripheral blood. This chain connects TRBV7-2 to TRBJ1-2; D possibly corresponds to TRBD1 (6 bases). This sequence was found in a man in his 70s with acute or convalescent COVID-19. The CDR3 DNA reads TGTGCCAGCAGCTTAGCGCTGAGGGGGAGGGGTCAAGGCTACACCTTC. Translation gives CASSLALRGRGQGYTF.